This is a list of T cell receptor beta chains from one sample in a study of blood T cell repertoires in COVID-19. The protocol was immunoSEQ multiplex PCR, while the TCRdb copy is restricted to in-frame clones and leaves out a portion. The profile shows roughly 250,000 clones, 75% to 90% of them singletons. Sequencing was carried out using peripheral blood. These receptors were collected from an older woman with active or convalescent COVID-19. The CDR3 runs from the conserved cysteine through the conserved F or W. A D gene is named only where the DNA matches it firmly. Size is omitted from some rows. Given values are once, few, many or a class for expanded clones.

J	size	D	V	CDR3	DNA
TRBJ1-4	-	-	TRBV5-1	CASSPGRESEKLFF	TGCGCCAGCAGCCCCGGTAGGGAGAGTGAAAAACTGTTTTTT
TRBJ1-4	-	-	TRBV6-2/TRBV6-3	CASSYSDVRVINEKLFF	TGTGCCAGCAGTTACTCTGACGTCCGGGTCATTAATGAAAAACTGTTTTTT
TRBJ2-1	-	-	TRBV6-2/TRBV6-3	CASSYSYRVNNEQFF	TGTGCCAGCAGTTACTCTTACAGGGTGAACAATGAGCAGTTCTTC
TRBJ2-3	-	TRBD2	TRBV7-6	CASSQGLAGASTDTQYF	TGTGCCAGCAGCCAAGGACTAGCGGGGGCTAGCACAGATACGCAGTATTTT
TRBJ1-2	-	TRBD1	TRBV11-2	CASSLNPDRGYGYTF	TGTGCCAGCAGCTTAAACCCGGACAGGGGCTATGGCTACACCTTC
TRBJ1-1	-	-	TRBV6-1	CASSEGGDKNTEAFF	TGTGCCAGCAGTGAAGGGGGCGACAAGAACACTGAAGCTTTCTTT
TRBJ1-2	-	-	TRBV18	CASSLWDTGYGYTF	TGTGCCAGCTCACTCTGGGACACCGGGTATGGCTACACCTTC
TRBJ2-5	-	TRBD2	TRBV9	CASSARLALETQYF	TGTGCCAGCAGCGCGAGACTAGCCTTGGAGACCCAGTACTTC
TRBJ2-5	-	-	TRBV19	CASSIGGRFQETQYF	TGTGCCAGTAGTATAGGGGGCAGGTTCCAAGAGACCCAGTACTTC
TRBJ1-1	-	-	TRBV18	CASSPTDYTEAFF	TGTGCCAGCTCCCCGACAGATTACACTGAAGCTTTCTTT
TRBJ1-4	-	TRBD1	TRBV19	CASSILDRGNEKLFF	TGTGCCAGTAGTATCTTGGACAGGGGAAATGAAAAACTGTTTTTT
TRBJ1-2	-	TRBD1	TRBV7-9	CASSLPAGQGYGYTF	TGTGCCAGCAGCTTACCCGCCGGACAGGGGTATGGCTACACCTTC
TRBJ2-5	-	TRBD2	TRBV7-8	CASSLPGLAGGQGETQYF	TGTGCCAGCAGCTTGCCGGGACTAGCGGGGGGGCAGGGGGAGACCCAGTACTTC
TRBJ1-2	-	-	TRBV3-1/TRBV3-2	CASSQVSRNPYGYTF	TGTGCCAGCAGCCAAGTATCCAGGAATCCCTATGGCTACACCTTC
TRBJ2-7	-	-	TRBV5-1	CASSFEGVEQYF	TGCGCCAGCAGCTTTGAAGGGGTCGAGCAGTACTTC
TRBJ1-2	-	-	TRBV29-1	CSVPRGEGDGYTF	TGCAGCGTCCCCAGAGGGGAGGGTGATGGCTACACCTTC
TRBJ2-3	once	-	TRBV6-5	CASRLTPLFTDTQYF	TGTGCCAGCAGGTTGACACCTCTATTCACAGATACGCAGTATTTT